The rows below give T cell receptor beta chains drawn from one sample of a study of post-analysis software for immune sequencing data. TCRdb re-derived calls from the PCR reads in MiXCR, one entry per CDR3 protein. Of hundreds of thousands of distinct CDR3 sequences in the sample, roughly 50% were seen once. The specimen sequenced was blood. These receptors came from a girl aged 10 to 17 with multiple sclerosis. Both conserved end residues are part of each CDR3. D genes are given only for firm matches. The listing skips clone size in some rows; elsewhere it reads once, few, many or a size class.

TRBV12-3/TRBV12-4	-	15	-	TRBJ1-2	TGTGCCTGCAGCCGACCGAGGACGGGCAACTATGGCTACACCTTC	CACSRPRTGNYGYTF
TRBV20-1	-	15	-	TRBJ2-5	TGCAGTGCTAGTCGCAAGACCGGGACGGCTGGAACCCAGTACTTC	CSASRKTGTAGTQYF
TRBV11-2	-	14	-	TRBJ2-7	TGTGCCAGCAGCTTAAGTTCACGTTTTTCCGAGCAGTACTTC	CASSLSSRFSEQYF
TRBV10-3	TRBD1	20	few	TRBJ2-5	TGTGCCATCAGTGCCCGAAGTCGGGGTGGACAGGCTCGCAGTCAAGAGACCCAGTACTTC	CAISARSRGGQARSQETQYF
TRBV6-6	-	15	few	TRBJ2-7	TGTGCCAGCAGGCTCCGGGACAAGAGCTCCTACGAGCAGTACTTC	CASRLRDKSSYEQYF
TRBV6-4	-	11	-	TRBJ2-5	TGTGCCAGCAGTGACGCCGAGACCCAGTACTTC	CASSDAETQYF
TRBV4-2	-	15	few	TRBJ2-6	TGTGCCAGCAGCCAGGAAGGGACAGGGGCCAACGTCCTGACTTTC	CASSQEGTGANVLTF
TRBV20-1	-	12	-	TRBJ2-4	TGCAGTGCTAGACCCCCACGGGACATTCAGTACTTC	CSARPPRDIQYF
TRBV20-1	TRBD1	14	once	TRBJ2-7	TGCAGTGCCCATGGACAGGGGGAAGCCTACGAGCAGTACTTC	CSAHGQGEAYEQYF
TRBV15	-	11	few	TRBJ2-7	TGTGCCACCAGCAGAGATGACGAGCAGTACTTC	CATSRDDEQYF
TRBV14	TRBD1	14	-	TRBJ2-5	TGTGCCAGCAGAAGGACAGGGGACCAGGAGACCCAGTACTTC	CASRRTGDQETQYF
TRBV5-5	-	15	few	TRBJ2-1	TGTGCCAGCAGCTTGGCAGTCTCCTCCTACAATGAGCAGTTCTTC	CASSLAVSSYNEQFF
TRBV10-3	-	11	-	TRBJ2-3	TGTGCCACCGGACGCACAGATACGCAGTATTTT	CATGRTDTQYF
TRBV7-8	-	17	-	TRBJ2-7	TGTGCCAGCAGCTTAGGACGGCATAAGGGGCTGATAGGCGAGCAGTACTTC	CASSLGRHKGLIGEQYF
TRBV6-2/TRBV6-3	TRBD2	16	-	TRBJ2-3	TGTGCCAGCAGTTGGAATGGCGGGAGGAGCACAGATACGCAGTATTTT	CASSWNGGRSTDTQYF
TRBV5-1	TRBD1	17	few	TRBJ2-4	TGCGCCAGCAGGAGTACACAGGGGCTTCTAGCCAAAAACATTCAGTACTTC	CASRSTQGLLAKNIQYF
TRBV12-3/TRBV12-4	TRBD1	13	few	TRBJ1-5	TGTGCCAGCAGAGGGACAGGCAATCAGCCCCAGCATTTT	CASRGTGNQPQHF
TRBV6-1	-	12	few	TRBJ1-2	TGTGCCAGCAGTGCACAGGCCTATGGCTACACCTTC	CASSAQAYGYTF
TRBV25-1	-	13	-	TRBJ2-5	TGTGCCAGCAGTGAGGGGGGATGGGAGACCCAGTACTTC	CASSEGGWETQYF
TRBV6-6	-	16	few	TRBJ2-7	TGTGCCAGCAGTTACGGACTACAGGGAGCTCCCGCCGAGCAGTACTTC	CASSYGLQGAPAEQYF
TRBV6-1	-	16	few	TRBJ2-3	TGTGCCAGCAGTGCGGACATCCTAGACCCATCAGATACGCAGTATTTT	CASSADILDPSDTQYF
TRBV5-5	-	17	-	TRBJ1-2	TGTGCCAGCAGCTCCTCACGCCCGGGGAGGCCTAACTATGGCTACACCTTC	CASSSSRPGRPNYGYTF
TRBV2	-	15	few	TRBJ2-1	TGTGTCAGCAGTGAAGAGGCGGGATCTTACAATGAGCAGTTCTTC	CVSSEEAGSYNEQFF